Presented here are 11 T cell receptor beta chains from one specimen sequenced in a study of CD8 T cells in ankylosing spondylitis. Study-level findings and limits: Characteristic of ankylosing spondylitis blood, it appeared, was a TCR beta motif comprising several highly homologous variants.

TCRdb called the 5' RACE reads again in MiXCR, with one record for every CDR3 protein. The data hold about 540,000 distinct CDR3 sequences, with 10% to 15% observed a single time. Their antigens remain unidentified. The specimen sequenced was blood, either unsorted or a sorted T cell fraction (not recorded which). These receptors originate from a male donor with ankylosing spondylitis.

CDR3 loop: CATSDLGRNYGYTF. CDR3 bases: TGTGCCACCAGTGATTTAGGTCGAAACTATGGCTACACCTTC. The rearrangement uses TRBV24-1 and TRBJ1-2; no clear D. Trimming took off 1 base at V and 2 bases at J, with 7 bases between the two ends. This CDR3 has 14 amino acids. Germline V gene lookup returns CDR1 KGHDR and CDR2 SFDVKD.

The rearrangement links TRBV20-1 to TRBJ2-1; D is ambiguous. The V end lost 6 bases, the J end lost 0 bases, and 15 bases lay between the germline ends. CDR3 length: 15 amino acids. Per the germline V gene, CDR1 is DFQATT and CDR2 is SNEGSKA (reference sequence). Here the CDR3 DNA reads TGCAGTGCAACCCCTAGTACCCTCTCCTACAATGAGCAGTTCTTC. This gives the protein CSATPSTLSYNEQFF.

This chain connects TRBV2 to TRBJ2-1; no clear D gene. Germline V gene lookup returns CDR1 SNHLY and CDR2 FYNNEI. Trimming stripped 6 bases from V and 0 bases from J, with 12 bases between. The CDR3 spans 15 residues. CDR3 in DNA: TGTGCCAGCAGCTTGGCGAGTAGCTCCTACAATGAGCAGTTCTTC. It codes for CASSLASSSYNEQFF.

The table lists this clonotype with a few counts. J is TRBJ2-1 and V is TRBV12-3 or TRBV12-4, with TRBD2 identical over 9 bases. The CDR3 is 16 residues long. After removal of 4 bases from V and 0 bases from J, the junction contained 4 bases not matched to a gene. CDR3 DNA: TGTGCCAGCAGTTCTCGGACTAGCGCCTCCTACAATGAGCAGTTCTTC. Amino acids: CASSSRTSASYNEQFF.

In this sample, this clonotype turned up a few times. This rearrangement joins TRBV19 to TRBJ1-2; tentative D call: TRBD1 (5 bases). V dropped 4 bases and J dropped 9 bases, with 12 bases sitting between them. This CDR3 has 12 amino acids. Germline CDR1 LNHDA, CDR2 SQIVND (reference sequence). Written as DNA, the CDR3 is TGTGCCAGTAGTACTGATATGGGGCGCTACACCTTC. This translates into CASSTDMGRYTF.

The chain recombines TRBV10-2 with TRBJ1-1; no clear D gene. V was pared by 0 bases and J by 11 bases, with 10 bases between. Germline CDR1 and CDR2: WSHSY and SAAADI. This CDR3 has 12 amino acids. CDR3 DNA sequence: TGCGCCAGCAGTGAGTCGGACCCCGTCGCTTTCTTT. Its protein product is CASSESDPVAFF.

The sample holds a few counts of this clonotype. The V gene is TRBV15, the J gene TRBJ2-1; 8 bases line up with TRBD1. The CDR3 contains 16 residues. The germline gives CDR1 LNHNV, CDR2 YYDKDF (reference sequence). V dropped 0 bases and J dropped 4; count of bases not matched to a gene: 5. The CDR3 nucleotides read TGTGCCACCAGCAGAGACCAGGGGGCAACTTACAATGAGCAGTTCTTC. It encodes CATSRDQGATYNEQFF.

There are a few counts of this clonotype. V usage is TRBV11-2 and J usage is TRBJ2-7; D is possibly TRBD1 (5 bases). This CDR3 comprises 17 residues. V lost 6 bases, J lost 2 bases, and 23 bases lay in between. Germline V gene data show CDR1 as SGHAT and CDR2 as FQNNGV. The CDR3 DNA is TGTGCCAGCAGTTCCAACGTGAGGCAGGGAATCCCCTACGAGCAGTACGTC. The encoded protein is CASSSNVRQGIPYEQYV.

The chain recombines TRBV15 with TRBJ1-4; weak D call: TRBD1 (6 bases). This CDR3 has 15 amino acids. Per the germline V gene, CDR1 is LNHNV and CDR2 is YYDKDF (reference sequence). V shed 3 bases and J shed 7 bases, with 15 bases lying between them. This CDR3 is CATSRGGSLGEKLFF. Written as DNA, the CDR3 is TGTGCCACCAGCAGGGGGGGCAGTCTGGGTGAAAAACTGTTTTTT.

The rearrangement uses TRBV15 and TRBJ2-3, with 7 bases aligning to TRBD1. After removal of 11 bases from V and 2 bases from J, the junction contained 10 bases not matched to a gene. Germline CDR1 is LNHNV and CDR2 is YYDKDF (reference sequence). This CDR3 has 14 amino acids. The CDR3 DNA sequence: TGTGCCTCTCGACAGGGAACCGCCACAGATACGCAGTATTTT. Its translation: CASRQGTATDTQYF.

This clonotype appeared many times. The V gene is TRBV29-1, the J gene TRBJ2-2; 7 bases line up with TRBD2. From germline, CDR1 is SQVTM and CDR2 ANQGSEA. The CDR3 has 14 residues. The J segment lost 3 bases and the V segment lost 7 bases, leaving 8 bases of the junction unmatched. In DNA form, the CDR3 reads TGCAGCGCCTCGACTAGCATGGACACCGGGGAGCTGTTTTTT. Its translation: CSASTSMDTGELFF.